This TCR beta chain was recovered during a study of blood T cells in healthy people across ages (dated by TCRdb to between 2014 and 2017). Regarding the research as a whole: In model experiments, roughly one uniquely barcoded TCR beta cDNA molecule per two T cells was captured by template switching. Age-related changes in TCR beta repertoire diversity were measured in the study by deep sequencing normalized with unique cDNA molecular identifiers. Donors were grouped into four age groups: young (average approximately 15 years), middle-aged (39), aged (approximately 67) and long-lived (approximately 82). To avoid experimental bias, donors of different ages were randomly spread across the sequencing lanes. For two donors (one aged 18 to 30 and one aged 80 or older), the study analyzed two additional independent replicas of 1 million unique cDNA reads from the same blood draw.

The donors were under 40 Caucasian individuals from Russia, aged roughly 6 to 100 years, who were systemically healthy. Approximately 11 milliliters of peripheral blood were drawn from each donor into EDTA-treated Vacutainer tubes. Ficoll-Paque density-gradient centrifugation was used to isolate PBMCs, with at least 7 million per sample. Trizol reagent was used to extract total RNA from the PBMCs, yielding at least 6 micrograms per sample. Naive CD45RAhigh/CD27high T cell percentages were measured by flow cytometry on a PBMC aliquot from every donor. Study-wide conclusions, independent of this receptor: Estimates of total diversity based on one million sequenced T cells were considered lower bounds and underestimates. Observed TCR beta diversity per million T cells fell roughly linearly with age, and a significant reduction was already apparent by age about 38. Because the CMV infection status of the donors was unknown, age-related changes in expanded clonotypes may potentially have been confounded. Since profiling was done on bulk unsorted PBMCs, naive and antigen-experienced compartments could not be conclusively compared. Compared with the aged group, the long-lived group had more naive CD4+ T cells, fewer expanded clones and increased TCR diversity, suggesting age selection. The percentage of naive T cells measured by flow cytometry correlated strongly with observed TCR beta diversity.

V lost 3 bases and J lost 8 bases; the stretch between them is 17 bases long. The CDR3 sequence holds 15 residues, the cysteine and phenylalanine included. CDR3 DNA only is kept here, 45 bases in frame from base 1. This clonotype was observed many times. Its antigen target is currently unknown. Base qualities are not at hand, and no much larger clone is one base apart. Receptor libraries were prepared by 5' RACE. The instrument was an Illumina HiSeq 2500. A second PCR of roughly 6 to 12 cycles was performed with a sample-barcoded 5' primer and a J-beta primer mix. A unique molecular identifier was introduced onto each TCR beta cDNA molecule by a template-switch 5' adaptor carrying 12 random nucleotides. At least 2.5 million CDR3-containing paired-end reads were obtained from each sample. All of the RNA was converted into first-strand cDNA using the Mint cDNA synthesis kit, with a TRBC-specific oligonucleotide serving as the primer. All cDNA was treated with uracil-DNA glycosylase and then went through a first 18-cycle PCR with the universal primers M1SS and BC2_uni_R. In the paper's pipeline: Normalization of each sample was performed by random selection of 1 million high-quality reads, each carrying a distinct molecular identifier. Instead of being binned into consensus sequences, reads with shared molecular identifiers were discarded. MiTCR, run with a Q25 quality threshold and the strictest error-elimination algorithm, handled CDR3 identification, clonotype clustering and error correction. A nonparametric unseen species model using Euler transformation provided a lower-bound estimate of total TCR beta diversity. Through fastp at Q25 and MiXCR, TCRdb rebuilt clones from the public reads, retaining in-frame beta chains. Every CDR3 protein is listed once, alongside the most common genes and DNA of its rows. The V and J calls here are based on TCRdb, not the publication. Present in this sample are some 710,000 distinct CDR3 sequences, 20% to 25% of which were seen just once. The ten largest account for about 22% of the sample.

Recombination joined TRBV12-3 or TRBV12-4 with TRBJ2-1; the best D guess is TRBD1, with 6 bases matching. The sequenced sample consisted of blood. The receptor was derived from a man between 65 and 80 years old in good health. The nucleotide sequence is TGTGCCAGCAGTTTCGACAGGTTGGGGACCCATGAGCAGTTCTTC. Its protein is CASSFDRLGTHEQFF.